A single sample gave rise to the 21 T cell receptor beta chains below, sequenced in a study of blood T cell repertoires in COVID-19. Method: immunoSEQ multiplex PCR; TCRdb's copy keeps in-frame clones and lacks some. The data hold roughly 180,000 clones, with approximately 83% observed a single time. The material sequenced was peripheral blood. The receptors come from a man aged 60 to 69 with acute or convalescent COVID-19.

The J gene is TRBJ2-7, the V gene TRBV6-5; possibly TRBD1 for D (5 bases). Germline lookup yields CDR1 MNHEY and CDR2 SVGAGI. Trimming shortened V by 1 base and J by 0 bases, and 10 bases separated the two germline ends. The CDR3 totals 15 residues. The CDR3 loop is CASSYYMDNSYEQYF. Written as DNA, the CDR3 is TGTGCCAGCAGTTACTATATGGACAACTCCTACGAGCAGTACTTC.

This clone was picked up one time. The chain links TRBV30 to TRBJ1-2; the D gene is possibly TRBD1 (5 bases). The CDR3 runs to 14 residues. In germline, CDR1 is GTSNPN, CDR2 SVGIG (reference sequence). Trimming cost V 1 base and J 4 bases, with 13 bases left between them. The CDR3 DNA reads TGTGCCTGGAGTGCCCCGGGACTCAGCTATGGCTACACCTTC. Its translation is CAWSAPGLSYGYTF.

The chain recombines TRBV10-3 with TRBJ2-1, with TRBD2 matching over 11 bases. Germline V gives CDR1 ENHRY, CDR2 SYGVKD. This CDR3 has 17 residues. V gave up 0 bases and J gave up 10 bases; unmatched junction bases: 11. In DNA, the CDR3 is TGTGCCATCAGTGAGTCCGGACTAGCGGGCGCCCTTAGGGAGCAGTTCTTC. Translated, it gives CAISESGLAGALREQFF.

V and J are TRBV27 and TRBJ1-4; the D gene is possibly TRBD1 (5 bases). V lost 7 bases to trimming and J lost 0 bases, with 15 bases between them. The CDR3 is 16 amino acids. CDR1 and CDR2 (germline): MNHEY, SMNVEV (reference sequence). In DNA form, the CDR3 reads TGTGCCAGCAAGGGCGGCAGGGCTACAACTAATGAAAAACTGTTTTTT. The encoded protein is CASKGGRATTNEKLFF.

The chain carries TRBV6-5 and TRBJ2-3, with 7 nucleotides matching TRBD2. CDR1 and CDR2 (germline): MNHEY, SVGAGI. The CDR3 covers 13 residues. V dropped 10 bases and J dropped 2; count of bases not matched to a gene: 6. The CDR3 coding sequence is TGTGCCACCCTAGCGGATTACACAGATACGCAGTATTTT. Protein: CATLADYTDTQYF.

The chain couples TRBV5-1 to TRBJ2-1; 12 positions match TRBD2. The V and J ends lost 6 bases and 1 base, in that order; junction bases with no gene match: 5. Germline loops: CDR1 SGHRS, CDR2 YFSETQ. The CDR3 has 16 amino acids. The CDR3 here is CASTFGLAGSYNEQFF. The CDR3 region has the DNA TGCGCCAGCACATTCGGACTAGCGGGATCCTACAATGAGCAGTTCTTC.

The rearrangement uses TRBV5-1 and TRBJ2-4; D is possibly TRBD2 (6 bases). Germline loops: CDR1 SGHRS, CDR2 YFSETQ. Trimming left V 2 bases short and J 8 bases short, with 20 bases between. The CDR3 loop spans 16 amino acids. The CDR3 sequence: CASSFGPTGAGDIQYF. The DNA of the CDR3 is TGCGCCAGCAGCTTCGGACCTACGGGAGCCGGGGACATTCAGTACTTC.

This chain links TRBV24-1 with TRBJ2-3; 8 bases match TRBD1. The CDR3 is 13 residues long. V was clipped by 9 bases and J by 6 bases; unmatched bases: 7. CDR1 is KGHDR, CDR2 SFDVKD, per germline. Here the CDR3 reads CATQDRVRDTQYF. CDR3 in DNA: TGTGCCACCCAGGACAGGGTCCGGGATACGCAGTATTTT.

The V and J genes are TRBV28 and TRBJ1-6; tentatively, D is TRBD1 (6 bases). Germline-derived CDR1 and CDR2 are MDHEN and SYDVKM. CDR3 size: 18 residues. Trimming took 6 bases from V and 0 from J, leaving 18 bases between them. Here the CDR3 DNA reads TGTGCCAGCAGCCTTTGGACAGCGGGGAGCTCCTATAATTCACCCCTCCACTTT. It translates to CASSLWTAGSSYNSPLHF. The entire variable domain, with the rest obtained from reference TRBV28 and TRBJ1-6, is as follows: DVKVTQSSRYLVKRTGEKVFLECVQDMDHENMFWYRQDPGLGLRLIYFSYDVKMKEKGDIPEGYSVSREKKERFSLILESASTNQTSMYLCASSLWTAGSSYNSPLHFGNGTRLTVT.

The rearrangement uses TRBV11-1 and TRBJ1-2; no reliable D call. Germline V CDR1 and CDR2: SGHAT, FQDESV (reference sequence). V was cut by 5 bases and J by 5 bases, with 18 bases left in between. The CDR3 is 15 amino acids. The DNA for the CDR3 is TGTGCCAGCAGCCCCGGACCCACGGGAGGGTATGGCTACACCTTC. Protein product: CASSPGPTGGYGYTF.

The chain couples TRBV5-1 to TRBJ2-2; no clear D. The CDR3 consists of 19 residues. Deletions cut 4 bases from V and 0 bases from J, with 22 bases between. From germline, CDR1 is SGHRS and CDR2 YFSETQ. In nucleotides, the CDR3 is TGCGCCAGCAGCCCTCGGCGGATGAGTGTCAAAGCGAACACCGGGGAGCTGTTTTTT. Residues: CASSPRRMSVKANTGELFF. The entire variable domain, with the rest obtained from reference TRBV5-1 and TRBJ2-2, is as follows: KAGVTQTPRYLIKTRGQQVTLSCSPISGHRSVSWYQQTPGQGLQFLFEYFSETQRNKGNFPGRFSGRQFSNSRSEMNVSTLELGDSALYLCASSPRRMSVKANTGELFFGEGSRLTVL.

The gene calls are TRBV6-6 and TRBJ2-5; D may be TRBD1 (5 bases). The CDR3 totals 17 residues. Germline CDR1 is MNHNY and CDR2 is SVGAGI (reference sequence). V was clipped by 5 bases and J by 5 bases, with 24 bases between them. The CDR3 loop is CASSPRRTTGSKETQYF. In DNA, the CDR3 is TGTGCCAGCAGTCCTAGACGGACAACCGGTAGTAAGGAGACCCAGTACTTC.

V gene TRBV19 combines with J gene TRBJ2-1; 14 bases fit TRBD2. The germline V gene encodes CDR1 LNHDA and CDR2 SQIVND (reference sequence). This CDR3 spans 15 amino acids. Germline trimming cut 7 bases from V and 5 bases from J; bases unmatched to any gene: 4. The CDR3 bases are TGTGCCAGTAAGGGACTAGCGGGAGACGACAATGAGCAGTTCTTC. Translated: CASKGLAGDDNEQFF.

This chain links TRBV4-1 with TRBJ1-3; TRBD1 matches 8 bases. The CDR3 runs 18 residues. Germline V gene data show CDR1 as MGHRA and CDR2 as YSYEKL. Losses at the gene ends were 1 base for V and 0 bases for J; bases not matched to a gene: 8. Written as DNA, the CDR3 is TGCGCCAGCAGCCAAGGGCCAACAGGGGGACCCTCTGGAAACACCATATATTTT. Protein sequence: CASSQGPTGGPSGNTIYF.

The gene calls are TRBV5-8 and TRBJ1-3; TRBD1 agrees at 11 bases. This CDR3 comprises 19 residues. Germline loops: CDR1 SGHTS, CDR2 YDEGEE. The junction had 14 bases not matched to a gene; V was cut back by 2 bases and J by 4 bases. The CDR3 region is CASSFFGTGGNLFGNTIYF. For the CDR3, the DNA is TGTGCCAGCAGCTTTTTCGGGACAGGGGGTAATTTGTTCGGAAACACCATATATTTT.

The genes are TRBV27 and TRBJ2-7; D possibly corresponds to TRBD1 (7 bases). V was clipped by 6 bases and J by 2 bases, with 14 bases between them. CDR3 length equals 14 residues. Germline CDR1 and CDR2: MNHEY and SMNVEV (reference sequence). CDR3 amino acids: CASRLTGEAYEQYF. The DNA of the CDR3 is TGTGCCAGCAGACTAACAGGGGAGGCCTACGAGCAGTACTTC.

This chain connects TRBV7-2 to TRBJ2-3, with a possible D match to TRBD2 (5 bases). V was trimmed by 3 bases and J by 3 bases, leaving 10 bases between them. The CDR3 has 14 amino acids. Per the germline V gene, CDR1 is SGHTA and CDR2 is FQGNSA. The CDR3 reads CASSFVSGTDTQYF. Written as DNA, the CDR3 is TGTGCCAGCAGCTTTGTGTCGGGGACAGATACGCAGTATTTT.

V usage is TRBV13 and J usage is TRBJ1-1, with unresolved D. This CDR3 spans 15 amino acids. V was cut by 4 bases and J by 1 base, with 13 bases left in between. The V gene's germline CDR1 is PRHDT and CDR2 FYEKMQ (reference sequence). The CDR3 region has the DNA TGTGCCAGCAGCTCCCCTAGAGCAGCGAACACTGAAGCTTTCTTT. Encoded protein: CASSSPRAANTEAFF.

The rearrangement links TRBV28 to TRBJ1-2; TRBD1 agrees at 9 bases. The CDR3 is 15 amino acids. CDR1 is MDHEN, CDR2 SYDVKM, per germline. With V trimmed by 1 base and J by 7 bases, 7 bases remained unmatched. The CDR3 region has the DNA TGTGCCAGCAGTTTATATGAACAGGGGGCAGGTGGCTACACCTTC. It codes for CASSLYEQGAGGYTF.

V gene TRBV7-9 combines with J gene TRBJ2-7; a weak D match, TRBD1 (6 bases). The CDR3 has 14 residues. Trimming removed 3 bases from V and 7 bases from J, with 16 bases in between. Looked up from germline, CDR1 is SEHNR and CDR2 is FQNEAQ (reference sequence). CDR3 amino acids: CASSFDRWSWEQYF. In DNA form, the CDR3 reads TGTGCCAGCAGCTTTGACAGGTGGTCGTGGGAGCAGTACTTC.

This clone turned up a few times. CDR3 sequence reads: CASSEAETYEQYF. DNA for the CDR3: TGTGCCAGCAGTGAAGCAGAGACCTACGAGCAGTACTTC. V and J are TRBV6-1 and TRBJ2-7; D is ambiguous. Trimming removed 0 bases from V and 2 bases from J, with 5 bases in between. CDR3 length equals 13 residues. The germline V gene encodes CDR1 MNHNS and CDR2 SASEGT.